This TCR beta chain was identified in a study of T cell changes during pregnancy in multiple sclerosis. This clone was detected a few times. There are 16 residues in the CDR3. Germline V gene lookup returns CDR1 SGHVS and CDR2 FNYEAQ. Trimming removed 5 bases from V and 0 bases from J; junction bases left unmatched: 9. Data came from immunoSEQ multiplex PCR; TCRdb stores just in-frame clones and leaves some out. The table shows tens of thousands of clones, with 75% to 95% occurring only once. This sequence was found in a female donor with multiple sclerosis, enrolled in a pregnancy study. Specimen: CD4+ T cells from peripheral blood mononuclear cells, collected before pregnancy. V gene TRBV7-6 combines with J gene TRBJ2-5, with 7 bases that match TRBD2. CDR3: CASSLSGTTYQETQYF. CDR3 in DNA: TGTGCCAGCAGCCTTTCCGGGACTACGTACCAAGAGACCCAGTACTTC.